Presented here are 18 T cell receptor beta chains from one specimen sequenced in a study of shared clonotypes between healthy human individuals (dated by TCRdb to the early 2020s). Libraries were made using the immunoSEQ multiplex PCR assay. Held by TCRdb, this immuneACCESS table contains in-frame sequences only and omits some clones. Under half of the omission traces to an unresolved V gene where checked; the cause of the rest is unknown. This sample comprises 1.6 million or so clones, about 98.5% of them detected only once. Of the sample, 0.36% is held by the ten largest clones. Sequenced material: naive CD4+ T cells sorted from blood. The cell subset or site label of this sample denotes: CD45RA+ positively selected. Receptors were obtained from a man aged 30 to 45 in good health.

Concerning this clone itself: Distinct nucleotide sequences in the sample also encode this CDR3. This chain joins TRBV5-1 and TRBJ2-7; perhaps TRBD2 as D (6 bases). The germline V gene encodes CDR1 SGHRS and CDR2 YFSETQ. This CDR3 is 14 amino acids long. V lost 4 bases and J lost 0, with 11 bases in between. CDR3 nucleotide sequence: TGCGCCAGCAGCCCGGGACTCAGCTCCTACGAGCAGTACTTC. Its translation is CASSPGLSSYEQYF.

The genes are TRBV2 and TRBJ2-7; D may be TRBD2 (5 bases). The CDR3 is 14 amino acids. From germline, CDR1 is SNHLY and CDR2 FYNNEI. The V and J ends lost 6 bases and 0 bases respectively, with 12 bases between them. CDR3 amino acids: CASSKEASSYEQYF. CDR3 DNA: TGTGCCAGCAGCAAGGAGGCCAGCTCCTACGAGCAGTACTTC. The variable domain in full, completed from reference TRBV2 and TRBJ2-7, reads EPEVTQTPSHQVTQMGQEVILRCVPISNHLYFYWYRQILGQKVEFLVSFYNNEISEKSEIFDDQFSVERPDGSNFTLKIRSTKLEDSAMYFCASSKEASSYEQYFGPGTRLTVT.

Of note for this clone: Other DNA sequences in the sample encode the same CDR3. The chain combines TRBV5-4 with TRBJ2-3, with D perhaps TRBD2 (5 bases). Germline assignment: CDR1 SGHNT and CDR2 YYREEE (reference sequence). This CDR3 has 15 amino acids. V was shortened by 2 bases and J by 0 bases, with 10 bases between the two germline ends. CDR3 amino acids: CASSLKRSSTDTQYF. Here the CDR3 DNA reads TGTGCCAGCAGCTTAAAGCGGAGCAGCACAGATACGCAGTATTTT.

This rearrangement joins TRBV5-1 to TRBJ2-5, with D hard to call. The CDR3 extends over 14 amino acids. The germline V gene has CDR1 SGHRS and CDR2 YFSETQ. Trimming pared 3 bases from V and 1 base from J, leaving 10 bases between. The CDR3 nucleotides read TGCGCCAGCAGCTCACGACGGAGCCAAGAGACCCAGTACTTC. Its translation is CASSSRRSQETQYF.

The CDR3 region has the DNA TGTGCCAGCACCGGCTTGGACAACCTTCCCGCAGGGGAGCTGTTTTTT. Translation gives CASTGLDNLPAGELFF. The chain links TRBV5-6 to TRBJ2-2; TRBD1 might be the D (5 bases). Germline CDR1 SGHDT, CDR2 YYEEEE. The CDR3 totals 16 residues. V lost 6 bases to trimming and J lost 8 bases, with 23 bases between them. Full variable domain (outside the CDR3, taken from reference TRBV5-6 and TRBJ2-2): DAGVTQSPTHLIKTRGQQVTLRCSPKSGHDTVSWYQQALGQGPQFIFQYYEEEERQRGNFPDRFSGHQFPNYSSELNVNALLLGDSALYLCASTGLDNLPAGELFFGEGSRLTVL.

The rearrangement joins TRBV11-2 to TRBJ2-7, with D possibly TRBD1 on 6 matching bases. This CDR3 region has 13 residues. Germline values: CDR1 SGHAT, CDR2 FQNNGV. V lost 3 bases and J lost 4, with 10 bases in between. CDR3 sequence: CASSFYRVYEQYF. In nucleotides, the CDR3 is TGTGCCAGCAGCTTTTACAGGGTGTACGAGCAGTACTTC.

The chain couples TRBV7-9 to TRBJ2-1; 8 bases are a match to TRBD1. The ends lost 6 bases at V and 4 bases at J; junction bases unmatched: 8. The CDR3 totals 15 residues. Germline V gives CDR1 SEHNR, CDR2 FQNEAQ (reference sequence). The CDR3 region is CASSYQGASYNEQFF. Written as DNA, the CDR3 is TGTGCCAGCAGTTACCAGGGGGCAAGTTACAATGAGCAGTTCTTC.

On this clone itself: The sample carries other DNA sequences with the same CDR3. The chain has TRBV4-1 and TRBJ1-5; the D gene is possibly TRBD1 (5 bases). Germline V CDR1 and CDR2: MGHRA, YSYEKL. V was shortened by 0 bases and J by 1 base, with 10 bases between the two germline ends. The CDR3 is 16 amino acids. The CDR3 DNA follows: TGCGCCAGCAGCCAAGAGGGAAGGGGAAGCAATCAGCCCCAGCATTTT. It yields the protein CASSQEGRGSNQPQHF.

The J gene is TRBJ2-5, the V gene TRBV29-1, with 8 bases identical to TRBD2. Germline V gene lookup returns CDR1 SQVTM and CDR2 ANQGSEA. J lost 1 base, V lost 6 bases, and 7 bases had no gene match. The CDR3 consists of 14 residues. The CDR3 DNA follows: TGCAGCGTGATAGGAGCGGGGGTCCAAGAGACCCAGTACTTC. Translated, it gives CSVIGAGVQETQYF.

This chain links TRBV14 with TRBJ2-1; TRBD2 agrees at 10 bases. Germline loops: CDR1 SGHDN, CDR2 FVKESK. This CDR3 region has 17 residues. With V trimmed by 1 base and J by 5 bases, 8 bases remained unmatched. The CDR3 bases are TGTGCCAGCAGCCAAGGCCCTAGCGGGAGAACGAACAATGAGCAGTTCTTC. It translates to CASSQGPSGRTNNEQFF.

This CDR3 reads CAISDQTARMVNEQFF. The CDR3, as DNA: TGTGCCATCAGTGATCAGACAGCCCGAATGGTCAATGAGCAGTTCTTC. The chain uses TRBV10-3 and TRBJ2-1, with D possibly TRBD1 on 5 matching bases. Germline V lookup: CDR1 ENHRY, CDR2 SYGVKD. This CDR3 is built from 16 residues. V lost 3 bases, J lost 6 bases, and 18 bases lay in between.

The rearrangement uses TRBV4-3 and TRBJ2-1, with 10 bases matching TRBD2. The CDR3 covers 15 residues. Germline V gene data show CDR1 as LGHNA and CDR2 as YSLEER. J gave up 6 bases and V 4 bases, and 6 bases lay outside the gene matches. The CDR3, as DNA: TGCGCCAGCAGCCCCCTAGCGGGAGTGGCCAATGAGCAGTTCTTC. The encoded protein is CASSPLAGVANEQFF.

Regarding this clone: Different DNA sequences within this sample yield the same CDR3. V and J are TRBV5-1 and TRBJ2-1, with D perhaps being TRBD1 or TRBD2 (6 bases each). The ends were cut back, 0 bases at V and 0 bases at J, with 7 bases in the middle. This CDR3 spans 15 amino acids. Germline V gives CDR1 SGHRS, CDR2 YFSETQ. This CDR3 reads CASSLEGGSYNEQFF. Here the CDR3 DNA reads TGCGCCAGCAGCTTGGAGGGGGGCTCCTACAATGAGCAGTTCTTC.

The chain couples TRBV5-1 to TRBJ2-1, with D possibly being TRBD2 (5 bases). The CDR3 loop spans 16 amino acids. V was pared by 0 bases and J by 0 bases, with 10 bases between. Germline V gene lookup returns CDR1 SGHRS and CDR2 YFSETQ. CDR3 sequence (DNA): TGCGCCAGCAGCTTGGATTTAGCGAGCTCCTACAATGAGCAGTTCTTC. This translates into CASSLDLASSYNEQFF.

This chain joins TRBV27 and TRBJ2-7, with D possibly TRBD2 on 6 matching bases. The germline CDR1 and CDR2 sequences are MNHEY and SMNVEV (reference sequence). Trimming took 5 bases from V and 4 from J, leaving 15 bases between them. The CDR3 totals 14 residues. Here the CDR3 DNA reads TGTGCCAGCAGTATGGCGGGTCGGGGGTACGAGCAGTACTTC. Its protein product is CASSMAGRGYEQYF.

CDR3 protein: CASSLVGGTTSNEQFF. CDR3 nucleotides: TGCGCCAGCAGCTTGGTTGGCGGGACAACGAGTAATGAGCAGTTCTTC. This chain links TRBV5-1 with TRBJ2-1; D could derive from TRBD1 or TRBD2 (6 bases each). Germline CDR1 and CDR2: SGHRS and YFSETQ. This CDR3 has 16 residues. Trimming removed 0 bases from V and 7 bases from J, with 17 bases in between.

V gene TRBV11-2 combines with J gene TRBJ1-4, with TRBD1 matching over 7 bases. The V segment lost 6 bases and the J segment 8 bases; nucleotides outside the gene matches: 6. CDR1 and CDR2 (germline): SGHAT, FQNNGV. The CDR3 covers 13 residues. CDR3 in amino acids: CASSDRVGEKLFF. DNA for the CDR3: TGTGCCAGCAGTGACAGGGTGGGGGAAAAACTGTTTTTT.

DNA of the CDR3: TGTGCCATCAGTGAGTCAGTGGCTCCTTCTCTCTACGAGCAGTACTTC. It specifies CAISESVAPSLYEQYF. The chain couples TRBV10-3 to TRBJ2-7; no firm D call. V gave up 0 bases and J gave up 3 bases, with 15 bases separating them. The V gene's germline CDR1 is ENHRY and CDR2 SYGVKD. The CDR3 sequence is 16 residues long.